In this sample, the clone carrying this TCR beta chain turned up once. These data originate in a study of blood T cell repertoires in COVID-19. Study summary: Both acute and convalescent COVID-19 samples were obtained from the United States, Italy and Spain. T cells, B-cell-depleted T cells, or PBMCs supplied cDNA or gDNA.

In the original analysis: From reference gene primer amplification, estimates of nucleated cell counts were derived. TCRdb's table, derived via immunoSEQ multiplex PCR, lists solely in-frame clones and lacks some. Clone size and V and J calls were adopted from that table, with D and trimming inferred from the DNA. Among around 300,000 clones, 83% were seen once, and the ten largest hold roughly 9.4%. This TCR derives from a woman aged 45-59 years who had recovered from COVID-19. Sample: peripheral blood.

CDR3 nucleotides: TGTGCCAGTAGTATAGGACAGGGGATTCAGCCCCAGCATTTT. This gives the protein CASSIGQGIQPQHF. The chain is built from TRBV19 and TRBJ1-5, with 8 bases lining up with TRBD1. Germline V lookup: CDR1 LNHDA, CDR2 SQIVND (reference sequence). This CDR3 region has 14 residues. V lost 1 base, J lost 6 bases, and 2 bases stayed unmatched.